This is a list of T cell receptor beta chains from one sample in a study of T cells in localized non-small cell lung cancer. Profiled with immunoSEQ multiplex PCR; TCRdb holds only in-frame clones, not every one. The repertoire holds tens of thousands of clones, with about 86% as singletons. Material: PBMCs, obtained before any cancer treatment. The receptors shown here come from a man aged 40 to 70 with stage II lung adenocarcinoma. CDR3s include the opening cysteine and the closing phenylalanine or tryptophan.

v_call	cdr3_aa
TRBV30	CAWKKGRTTGELFF
TRBV5-1	CASSLGPSGGNEQFF
TRBV5-6	CASSLKDEKLFF
TRBV6-5	CASSPGPARRRGYTF
TRBV2	CASRQGAGTDTQYF
TRBV5-1	CASSRGQGSNEQFF
TRBV25-1	CASSAAGTTDTQYF
TRBV2	CASIIRDTEAFF
TRBV11-2	CASSPHQQGSTEAFF
TRBV19	CASSPRQSVNSPLHF
TRBV28	CASSLSGGNQPQHF
TRBV15	CATSSFGGGARETQYF
TRBV19	CASKVVAGSTDTQYF
TRBV10-2	CASSEAGDQETQYF
TRBV7-2	CASSYDRGLGTDTQYF
TRBV4-1	CASSPTPGLTSYNEQFF
TRBV2	CASSAVQVNSNQPQHF
TRBV30	CALGLNTEAFF
TRBV6-5	CASSESRAYYGYTF
TRBV5-1	CASSQGWKDTQYF
TRBV5-1	CASSLRGMTYNEQFF
TRBV30	CAWSVPHRSTEAFF
TRBV2	CASSESSHGPYEQYF
TRBV5-1	CASSLEPTGELFF
TRBV4-1	CASSRQGHQPQHF
TRBV4-1	CASSQLDGVNEQFF
TRBV6-1	CAISEGAGGPGEQFF